Presented here are 11 T cell receptor beta chains from one specimen sequenced in a study of PD-1 blockade in classical Hodgkin lymphoma. The assay was immunoSEQ multiplex PCR, and TCRdb's table has in-frame clones only and misses some. The data show tens of thousands of clones, around 80% seen once. The time point here: cycle 4 day 1 (C4D1), after less than 7 weeks of nivolumab. Every patient experienced relapse after autologous stem cell transplantation, and brentuximab vedotin exposure varied. The source was peripheral blood mononuclear cells (PBMCs), collected before the fourth cycle of nivolumab. Receptors were obtained from a human donor with classical Hodgkin lymphoma.

The chain carries TRBV2 and TRBJ1-4, with TRBD1 matching over 7 bases. From germline, CDR1 is SNHLY and CDR2 FYNNEI. V lost 8 bases to trimming and J lost 3 bases; unmatched junction nucleotides: 9. The CDR3 totals 15 residues. The chain's CDR3 is CASAATQGANEKLFF. The CDR3 DNA reads as TGTGCCAGCGCTGCTACCCAGGGGGCTAATGAAAAACTGTTTTTT.

The V gene is TRBV27, the J gene TRBJ2-1; D may be TRBD1 (5 bases). The CDR3 runs 14 residues. Germline loops: CDR1 MNHEY, CDR2 SMNVEV (reference sequence). Trimming pared 0 bases from V and 4 bases from J, leaving 7 bases between. The CDR3 sequence is CASSLSTVYNEQFF. The DNA for the CDR3 is TGTGCCAGCAGTTTATCGACAGTATACAATGAGCAGTTCTTC.

The J gene is TRBJ2-7, the V gene TRBV10-3; 8 positions agree with TRBD1. Germline V gene lookup returns CDR1 ENHRY and CDR2 SYGVKD. The CDR3 loop spans 14 amino acids. The junction had 7 bases not matched to a gene; V was cut back by 3 bases and J by 6 bases. The CDR3 here is CAISEGQGAREQYF. CDR3 coding DNA: TGTGCCATCAGTGAAGGGCAGGGGGCGCGCGAGCAGTACTTC.

V gene TRBV5-1 combines with J gene TRBJ2-5; 12 positions agree with TRBD2. The germline V gene encodes CDR1 SGHRS and CDR2 YFSETQ. Trimming removed 1 base from V and 1 base from J; junction bases left unmatched: 2. The CDR3 extends over 16 amino acids. The CDR3 DNA sequence: TGCGCCAGCAGCTTGCCTAGCGGGGGGGTCCAAGAGACCCAGTACTTC. Protein product: CASSLPSGGVQETQYF.

The rearrangement joins TRBV2 to TRBJ1-2; 7 positions match TRBD1. The germline V gene encodes CDR1 SNHLY and CDR2 FYNNEI. V lost 5 bases, J lost 4 bases, and 4 bases stayed unmatched. The CDR3 loop spans 13 amino acids. In nucleotides, the CDR3 is TGTGCCAGCAGTTTCGACAGGGCCTATGGCTACACCTTC. Translating gives CASSFDRAYGYTF.

The CDR3 protein is CASSRSKSEKLFF. Here the CDR3 DNA reads TGTGCCAGTAGTAGGTCAAAAAGTGAAAAACTGTTTTTT. The chain has TRBV19 and TRBJ1-4; no reliable D call. Germline CDR1 is LNHDA and CDR2 is SQIVND (reference sequence). The germline V and J ends were trimmed by 4 bases and 7 bases, with 10 bases remaining between them. The CDR3 is 13 residues long.

The chain uses TRBV19 and TRBJ1-1; D unclear. The CDR3 sequence is 12 residues long. V gave up 5 bases and J gave up 5 bases, with 9 bases separating them. In germline, CDR1 is LNHDA, CDR2 SQIVND (reference sequence). The CDR3 DNA sequence: TGTGCCAGTAGTTTGTTTGGGACTGAAGCTTTCTTT. It specifies CASSLFGTEAFF.

J is TRBJ2-1 and V is TRBV7-6, with 10 bases lining up with TRBD2. Germline loops: CDR1 SGHVS, CDR2 FNYEAQ. V was clipped by 4 bases and J by 5 bases; unmatched bases: 5. The CDR3 extends over 15 amino acids. The CDR3: CASSSSGRANNEQFF. The CDR3 nucleotides are TGTGCCAGCAGCTCTAGCGGGAGAGCAAACAATGAGCAGTTCTTC.

This clone was recorded a few times. CDR3 in DNA: TGTGCCAGCAGGGCGATTAGCACAGATACGCAGTATTTT. Translating it yields CASRAISTDTQYF. The gene calls are TRBV6-1 and TRBJ2-3; D gene unclear. Trimming pared 6 bases from V and 0 bases from J, leaving 7 bases between. CDR1 is MNHNS and CDR2 is SASEGT in the germline V gene. CDR3 length: 13 residues.

This rearrangement joins TRBV5-1 to TRBJ2-6; D possibly uses TRBD1 or TRBD2 (5 bases each). CDR1 is SGHRS and CDR2 is YFSETQ in the germline V gene. The CDR3 spans 16 residues. Trimming removed 2 bases at V and 1 base at J, with 10 bases between. The CDR3 protein is CASSFQGPSGANVLTF. The CDR3 DNA follows: TGCGCCAGCAGCTTCCAGGGACCGTCTGGGGCCAACGTCCTGACTTTC.

This chain connects TRBV5-1 to TRBJ2-7, with 9 bases identical to TRBD1. After removal of 4 bases from V and 2 bases from J, the junction contained 4 bases not matched to a gene. The germline CDR1 and CDR2 sequences are SGHRS and YFSETQ. CDR3 length equals 14 residues. The CDR3 reads CASSRQGVTYEQYF. The CDR3 region has the DNA TGCGCCAGCAGCCGACAGGGGGTAACCTACGAGCAGTACTTC.